The source of this T cell receptor beta chain is a study of blood T cell repertoires in COVID-19. Study context: T cells, B-cell-depleted T cells, or PBMCs supplied cDNA or gDNA.

Produced via immunoSEQ multiplex PCR; TCRdb's table is partial and in-frame only. Of fewer than 180,000 clones listed, roughly 87% are singletons. Specimen: peripheral blood. This clonotype was obtained from a woman aged 60-75 years with active or convalescent COVID-19.

In DNA, the CDR3 is TGTGCCAGCAGCTTGGGGGGACAGGGAGGTGGAGCCGGGGCCAACGTCCTGACTTTC. Translation gives CASSLGGQGGGAGANVLTF. This chain links TRBV5-4 with TRBJ2-6; 9 bases align to TRBD1. The V gene's germline CDR1 is SGHNT and CDR2 YYREEE (reference sequence). V shed 0 bases, J shed 4 bases, and the junction held 11 bases outside the gene matches. CDR3 length: 19 residues.